This TCR beta chain was sequenced in a study of Tregs in tolerant kidney transplant recipients. This CDR3 has 16 amino acids. CDR1 is LNHDA and CDR2 is SQIVND in the germline V gene (reference sequence). Deletions cut 10 bases from V and 3 bases from J, with 24 bases between. Sequencing used immunoSEQ multiplex PCR; TCRdb keeps in-frame clones, though not all of them. In the table there are around 230,000 clones, around 81% of which are singletons. The receptor was derived from a human donor in good health. Sample: CD4+ T cells from blood. The V gene is TRBV19, the J gene TRBJ1-1; possible D gene TRBD1, 6 bases. CDR3 loop: CATRIDPQGQDTEAFF. DNA for the CDR3: TGTGCCACCCGTATAGACCCGCAGGGGCAGGACACTGAAGCTTTCTTT.